This TCR beta chain was captured by sequencing in a study of control samples from healthy donors and cancer patients. Germline CDR1 and CDR2: DFQATT and SNEGSKA (reference sequence). V lost 3 bases to trimming and J lost 7 bases, with 15 bases between them. This CDR3 spans 14 amino acids. The assay was immunoSEQ multiplex PCR, and TCRdb's table has in-frame clones only and misses some. The sample holds around 120,000 clones; about 92% are singletons and the top ten take 1.7%. The V gene is TRBV20-1, the J gene TRBJ1-4, with D perhaps matching TRBD1 (6 bases). Sequenced sample: PBMCs. The receptor's source is a man between 50 and 59 years old with head and neck cancer. This chain's CDR3 is CSASGGGAFEKLFF. The CDR3 DNA reads as TGCAGTGCTAGTGGGGGGGGCGCCTTTGAAAAACTGTTTTTT.